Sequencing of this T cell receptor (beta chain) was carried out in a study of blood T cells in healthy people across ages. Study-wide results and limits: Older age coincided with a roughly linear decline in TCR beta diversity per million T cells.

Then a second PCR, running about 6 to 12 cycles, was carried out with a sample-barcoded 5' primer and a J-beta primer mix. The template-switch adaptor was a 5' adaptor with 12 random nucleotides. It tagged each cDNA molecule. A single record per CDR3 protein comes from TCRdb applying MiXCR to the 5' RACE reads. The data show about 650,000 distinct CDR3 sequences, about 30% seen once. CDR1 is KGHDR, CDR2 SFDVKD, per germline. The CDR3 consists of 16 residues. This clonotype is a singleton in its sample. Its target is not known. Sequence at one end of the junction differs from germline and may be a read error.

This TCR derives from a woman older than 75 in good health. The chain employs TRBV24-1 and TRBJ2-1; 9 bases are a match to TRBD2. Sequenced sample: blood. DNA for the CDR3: TGTGCCACCAGTGACATAGCGGGGGACACTAGGAATGAGCAGTTATTC. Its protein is CATSDIAGDTRNEQLF.